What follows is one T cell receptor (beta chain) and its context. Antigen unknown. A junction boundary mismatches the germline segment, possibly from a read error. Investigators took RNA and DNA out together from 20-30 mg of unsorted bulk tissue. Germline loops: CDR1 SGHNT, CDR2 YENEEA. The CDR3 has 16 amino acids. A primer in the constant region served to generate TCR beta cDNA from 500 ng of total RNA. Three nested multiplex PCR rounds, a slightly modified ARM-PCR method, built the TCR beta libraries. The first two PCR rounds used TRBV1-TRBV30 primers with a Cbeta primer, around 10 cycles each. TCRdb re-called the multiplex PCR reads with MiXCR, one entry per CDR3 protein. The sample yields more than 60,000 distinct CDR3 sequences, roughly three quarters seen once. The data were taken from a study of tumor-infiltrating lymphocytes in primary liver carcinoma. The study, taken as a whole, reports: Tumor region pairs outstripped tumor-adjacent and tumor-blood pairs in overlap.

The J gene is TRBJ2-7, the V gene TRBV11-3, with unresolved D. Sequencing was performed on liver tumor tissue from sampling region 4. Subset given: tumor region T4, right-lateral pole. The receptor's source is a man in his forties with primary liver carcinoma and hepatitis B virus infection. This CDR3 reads CASSLCPGPYSHEQYF. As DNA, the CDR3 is TGTGCCAGCAGCCTCTGTCCGGGTCCTTACTCCCACGAGCAGTACTTC.